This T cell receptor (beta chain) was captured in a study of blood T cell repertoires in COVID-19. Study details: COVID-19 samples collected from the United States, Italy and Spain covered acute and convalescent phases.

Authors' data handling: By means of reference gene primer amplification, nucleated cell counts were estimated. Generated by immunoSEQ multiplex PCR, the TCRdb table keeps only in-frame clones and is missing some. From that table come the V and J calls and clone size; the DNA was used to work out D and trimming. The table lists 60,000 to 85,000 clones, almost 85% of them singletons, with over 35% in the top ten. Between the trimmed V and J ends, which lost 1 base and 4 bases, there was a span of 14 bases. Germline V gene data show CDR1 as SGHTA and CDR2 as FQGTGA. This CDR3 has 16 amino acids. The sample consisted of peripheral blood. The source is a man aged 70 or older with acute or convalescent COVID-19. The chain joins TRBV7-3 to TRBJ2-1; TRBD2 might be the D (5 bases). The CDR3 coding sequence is TGTGCCAGCAGCTTAAGAGGGTCTACCGCATACAATGAGCAGTTCTTC. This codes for CASSLRGSTAYNEQFF.